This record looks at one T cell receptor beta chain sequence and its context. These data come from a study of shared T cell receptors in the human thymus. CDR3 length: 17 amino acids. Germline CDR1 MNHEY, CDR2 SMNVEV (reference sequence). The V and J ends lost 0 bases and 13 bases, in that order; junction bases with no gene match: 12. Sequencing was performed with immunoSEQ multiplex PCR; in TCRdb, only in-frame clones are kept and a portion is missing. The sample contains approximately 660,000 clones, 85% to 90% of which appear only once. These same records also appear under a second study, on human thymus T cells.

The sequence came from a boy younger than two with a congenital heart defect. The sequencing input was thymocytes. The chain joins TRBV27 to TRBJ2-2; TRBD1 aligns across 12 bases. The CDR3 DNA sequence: TGTGCCAGCAGTTTATCGGGGGACAGGGGGCGGAAGGTTGGGCTGTTTTTT. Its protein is CASSLSGDRGRKVGLFF.